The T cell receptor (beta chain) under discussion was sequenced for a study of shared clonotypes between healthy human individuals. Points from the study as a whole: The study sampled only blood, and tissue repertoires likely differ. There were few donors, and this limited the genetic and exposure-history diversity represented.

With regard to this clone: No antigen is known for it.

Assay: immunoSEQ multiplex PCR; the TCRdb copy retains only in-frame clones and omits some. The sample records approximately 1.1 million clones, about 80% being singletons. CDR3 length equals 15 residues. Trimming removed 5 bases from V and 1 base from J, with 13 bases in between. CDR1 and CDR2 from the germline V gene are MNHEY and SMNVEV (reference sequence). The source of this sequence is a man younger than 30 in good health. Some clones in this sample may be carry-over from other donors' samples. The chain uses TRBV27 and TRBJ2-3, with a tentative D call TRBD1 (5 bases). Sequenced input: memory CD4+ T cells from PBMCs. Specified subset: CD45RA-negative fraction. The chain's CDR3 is CASSGPIRGTDTQYF. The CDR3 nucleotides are TGTGCCAGCAGTGGACCGATCAGGGGCACAGATACGCAGTATTTT.